This T cell receptor beta chain stems from a study of blood T cells in healthy people across ages. Study-level results: Per million T cells, the diversity of TCR beta decreased roughly linearly as age advanced.

In germline, CDR1 is LGHNA, CDR2 YNFKEQ. This CDR3 is built from 14 residues. Through a sample-barcoded 5' primer and a J-beta primer mix, a second PCR was run for 7 to 11 cycles. TCRdb re-derived calls from the 5' RACE reads in MiXCR, one entry per CDR3 protein. The table shows hundreds of thousands of distinct CDR3 sequences, with over 40% occurring only once. Turning to this clonotype: Its antigen is currently unknown. The junction departs from the called germline gene at one end, perhaps through a read error.

The sample comprised blood. J is TRBJ1-1 and V is TRBV4-2; TRBD1 matches at 9 bases. The sequence derives from a man older than 75 in good health. The CDR3 is CASNQGDRAYEAFF. The CDR3, as DNA: TGTGCCAGCAACCAAGGGGACAGGGCCTATGAAGCTTTCTTT.